This is a list of T cell receptor beta chains from one sample in a study of blood T cell repertoires in COVID-19. Using immunoSEQ multiplex PCR, the repertoire was profiled, and TCRdb retains in-frame clones only, with some absent. The table includes 260,000 or so clones, approximately 84% detected once. Material for sequencing was PBMCs or T cells enriched from blood (not recorded which). The receptors were gathered from a man younger than 35 who had recovered from COVID-19. Both conserved end residues are part of each CDR3. The D gene is left open where the match is weak. Only some rows state a clone size, as once, few, many or a class for expanded clones.

clone_size	d_call	v_call	j_call	cdr3_aa	cdr3_nt
-	-	TRBV3-1/TRBV3-2	TRBJ1-1	CASSHWGAGGEGREAFF	TGTGCCAGCAGCCACTGGGGCGCGGGGGGCGAGGGACGGGAAGCTTTCTTT
-	TRBD1	TRBV3-1/TRBV3-2	TRBJ1-5	CASSQQGGQPQHF	TGTGCCAGCAGCCAGCAAGGGGGCCAGCCCCAGCATTTT
-	-	TRBV30	TRBJ2-1	CAGGEGGQYNEQFF	TGTGCCGGAGGAGAAGGGGGTCAATACAATGAGCAGTTCTTC
-	-	TRBV5-6	TRBJ1-2	CASSLAAGGYTF	TGTGCCAGCAGCTTGGCCGCCGGGGGCTACACCTTC
-	-	TRBV29-1	TRBJ1-1	CSVLTAVTEAFF	TGCAGCGTCTTGACAGCAGTCACTGAAGCTTTCTTT
once	-	TRBV15	TRBJ1-1	CATRGRGGTEAFF	TGTGCCACCAGGGGCAGGGGAGGGACTGAAGCTTTCTTT
-	TRBD2	TRBV7-9	TRBJ2-5	CASSPGGLAGRETQYF	TGTGCCAGCAGCCCGGGGGGACTAGCGGGACGGGAGACCCAGTACTTC
once	TRBD1	TRBV6-2/TRBV6-3	TRBJ2-7	CASSPTIGTGISSYEQYF	TGTGCCAGCAGTCCGACCATCGGGACAGGAATCAGCTCCTACGAGCAGTACTTC
-	TRBD1	TRBV6-5	TRBJ1-2	CASSETGPYGYTF	TGTGCCAGCAGCGAGACAGGGCCATATGGCTACACCTTC
-	-	TRBV9	TRBJ2-3	CASSEDLLADTQYF	TGTGCCAGCAGCGAGGACTTGCTAGCAGATACGCAGTATTTT
-	-	TRBV27	TRBJ1-3	CASSSGGADGNTIYF	TGTGCCAGCAGTTCCGGGGGGGCGGATGGAAACACCATATATTTT
-	TRBD2	TRBV3-1/TRBV3-2	TRBJ2-3	CASSQGLAGITDTQYF	TGTGCCAGCAGCCAAGGATTAGCGGGGATCACAGATACGCAGTATTTT
-	TRBD2	TRBV27	TRBJ2-7	CASSSRGRAGSSEQYF	TGTGCCAGCAGTTCTCGCGGGAGGGCCGGTTCGTCCGAGCAGTACTTC
-	TRBD2	TRBV7-2	TRBJ2-3	CASQGLAGPTDTQYF	TGTGCCAGCCAAGGACTAGCGGGTCCCACAGATACGCAGTATTTT
-	-	TRBV5-1	TRBJ2-7	CASRWSTEGGYEQYF	TGCGCCAGCAGATGGTCGACAGAGGGAGGCTACGAGCAGTACTTC
-	TRBD1	TRBV3-1/TRBV3-2	TRBJ1-1	CASSQGGQGGEAFF	TGTGCCAGCAGCCAGGGGGGACAGGGTGGTGAAGCTTTCTTT
-	-	TRBV13	TRBJ1-3	CASSLTGTGNTIYF	TGTGCCAGCAGCTTAACAGGGACTGGAAACACCATATATTTT
-	-	TRBV7-9	TRBJ2-5	CASSLPLDSIGAEETQYF	TGTGCCAGCAGCTTACCATTGGACAGCATTGGAGCAGAAGAGACCCAGTACTTC
-	-	TRBV7-2	TRBJ2-3	CASSPHMADTQYF	TGTGCCAGCAGCCCTCACATGGCAGATACGCAGTATTTT
once	TRBD2	TRBV19	TRBJ2-1	CASTVAGGLDNEQFF	TGTGCCAGTACCGTAGCGGGAGGGTTGGACAATGAGCAGTTCTTC
-	TRBD1	TRBV27	TRBJ1-2	CASSNRGYGYTF	TGTGCCAGCAGCAACAGGGGCTATGGCTACACCTTC
-	TRBD2	TRBV28	TRBJ2-7	CASRSESSGTYEQYF	TGTGCCAGCCGTTCTGAGTCTAGCGGGACCTACGAGCAGTACTTC
-	-	TRBV28	TRBJ2-7	CASSFPTRSSEQYF	TGTGCCAGCAGTTTCCCGACTAGGTCCTCCGAGCAGTACTTC
-	-	TRBV28	TRBJ1-2	CASSPYRDYRNGYTF	TGTGCCAGCAGTCCTTACAGGGATTATAGGAATGGCTACACCTTC
-	-	TRBV5-1	TRBJ1-6	CASRGREGGSYNSPLHF	TGCGCCAGCAGAGGCAGGGAGGGAGGCTCCTATAATTCACCCCTCCACTTT
-	TRBD1	TRBV18	TRBJ1-1	CASSPRVTGGAGDTEAFF	TGTGCCAGCTCACCAAGAGTCACAGGGGGCGCGGGGGACACTGAAGCTTTCTTT
few	-	TRBV3-1/TRBV3-2	TRBJ1-3	CASSQAFGNTIYF	TGTGCCAGCAGCCAGGCTTTTGGAAACACCATATATTTT
-	-	TRBV19	TRBJ2-7	CASSIGGENYEQYF	TGTGCCAGTAGTATAGGTGGAGAAAACTACGAGCAGTACTTC
-	-	TRBV11-3	TRBJ2-1	CASSRRLGFGEQFF	TGTGCCAGCAGCCGTCGACTAGGCTTCGGTGAGCAGTTCTTC
-	-	TRBV20-1	TRBJ2-1	CSASITGSSYNEQFF	TGCAGTGCTAGTATTACTGGGAGCTCCTACAATGAGCAGTTCTTC
-	TRBD1	TRBV5-1	TRBJ1-5	CASSNDRDQPQHF	TGCGCCAGCAGCAACGACAGGGATCAGCCCCAGCATTTT
-	-	TRBV6-5	TRBJ2-3	CASNRDGTDTQYF	TGTGCCAGCAACCGGGATGGGACAGATACGCAGTATTTT
-	TRBD2	TRBV6-4	TRBJ2-1	CASSTERGREQFF	TGTGCCAGCTCGACGGAGCGGGGTCGTGAGCAGTTCTTC
few	TRBD1	TRBV25-1	TRBJ2-7	CASSGRDRGLEQYF	TGTGCCAGCAGTGGCCGGGACAGGGGGCTCGAGCAGTACTTC
-	-	TRBV12-3/TRBV12-4	TRBJ1-1	CASSRGTEAFF	TGTGCCAGCAGCCGAGGGACTGAAGCTTTCTTT
once	-	TRBV9	TRBJ1-2	CASSVEGVGYGYTF	TGTGCCAGCAGCGTAGAGGGGGTTGGCTATGGCTACACCTTC
-	TRBD1	TRBV2	TRBJ2-2	CASSEGQLGTGELFF	TGTGCCAGCAGTGAGGGACAGTTGGGGACCGGGGAGCTGTTTTTT
-	-	TRBV11-2	TRBJ2-7	CASSQGGDFSYEQYF	TGTGCCAGCAGCCAAGGGGGGGACTTCTCCTACGAGCAGTACTTC
-	-	TRBV30	TRBJ1-4	CAWTPGGAGKLFF	TGTGCCTGGACCCCGGGGGGGGCGGGAAAACTGTTTTTT
-	-	TRBV15	TRBJ1-5	CATSRGAGQPHQHF	TGTGCCACCAGTCGCGGGGCAGGTCAACCCCACCAGCATTTT
few	-	TRBV30	TRBJ2-7	CAWSLDSSAEQYF	TGTGCCTGGAGTTTGGACAGTTCGGCCGAGCAGTACTTC
many	-	TRBV7-8	TRBJ2-7	CASSLGVSPGEQYF	TGTGCCAGCAGCTTAGGTGTTAGCCCGGGTGAGCAGTACTTC
-	-	TRBV5-1	TRBJ1-5	CASSPLGYSNQPQHF	TGCGCCAGCAGCCCACTCGGTTATAGCAATCAGCCCCAGCATTTT